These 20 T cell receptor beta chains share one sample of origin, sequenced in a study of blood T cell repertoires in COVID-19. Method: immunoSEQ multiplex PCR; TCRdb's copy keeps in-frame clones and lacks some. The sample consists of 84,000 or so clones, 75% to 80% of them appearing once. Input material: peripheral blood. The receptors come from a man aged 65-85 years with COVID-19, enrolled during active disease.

CDR3 protein: CASSPTGTGGYGYTF. CDR3 coding DNA: TGTGCCAGCAGTCCCACCGGGACAGGGGGCTATGGCTACACCTTC. The rearrangement joins TRBV28 to TRBJ1-2; TRBD1 agrees at 11 bases. Germline V gene data show CDR1 as MDHEN and CDR2 as SYDVKM. The CDR3 runs to 15 residues. The ends lost 5 bases at V and 4 bases at J; junction bases unmatched: 6.

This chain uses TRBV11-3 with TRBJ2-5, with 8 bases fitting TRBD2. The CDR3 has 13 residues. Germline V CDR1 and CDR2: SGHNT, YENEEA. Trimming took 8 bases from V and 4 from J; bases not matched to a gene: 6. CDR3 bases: TGTGCCAGCCGAGCAAGCGGGAGAGAGACCCAGTACTTC. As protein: CASRASGRETQYF.

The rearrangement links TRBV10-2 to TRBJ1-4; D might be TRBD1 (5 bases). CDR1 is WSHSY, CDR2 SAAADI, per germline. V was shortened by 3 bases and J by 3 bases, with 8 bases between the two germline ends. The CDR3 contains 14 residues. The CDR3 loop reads CASSDWGANEKLFF. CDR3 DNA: TGCGCCAGCAGTGACTGGGGGGCTAATGAAAAACTGTTTTTT.

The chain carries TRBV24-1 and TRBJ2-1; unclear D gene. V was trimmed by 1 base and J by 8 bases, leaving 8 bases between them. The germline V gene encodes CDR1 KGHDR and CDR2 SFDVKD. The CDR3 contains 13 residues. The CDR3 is CATSDFISDEQFF. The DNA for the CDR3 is TGTGCCACCAGTGATTTCATCTCGGATGAGCAGTTCTTC.

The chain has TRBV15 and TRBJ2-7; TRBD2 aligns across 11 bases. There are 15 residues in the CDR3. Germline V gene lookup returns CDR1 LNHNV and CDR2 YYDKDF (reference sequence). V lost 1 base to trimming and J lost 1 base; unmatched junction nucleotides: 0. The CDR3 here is CATSRGLAGSYEQYF. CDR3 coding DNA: TGTGCCACCAGCAGAGGACTAGCGGGATCCTACGAGCAGTACTTC.

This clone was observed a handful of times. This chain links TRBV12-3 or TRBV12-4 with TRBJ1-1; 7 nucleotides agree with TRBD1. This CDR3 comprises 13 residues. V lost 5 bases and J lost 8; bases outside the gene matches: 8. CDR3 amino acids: CASSPRQGGEAFF. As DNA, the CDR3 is TGTGCCAGCAGTCCCCGACAGGGTGGCGAAGCTTTCTTT.

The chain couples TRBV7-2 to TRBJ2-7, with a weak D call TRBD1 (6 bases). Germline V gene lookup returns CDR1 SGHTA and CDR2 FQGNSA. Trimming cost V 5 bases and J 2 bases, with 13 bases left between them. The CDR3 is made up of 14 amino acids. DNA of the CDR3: TGTGCCAGCAGCCGGACGACAGGTACCTACGAGCAGTACTTC. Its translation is CASSRTTGTYEQYF.

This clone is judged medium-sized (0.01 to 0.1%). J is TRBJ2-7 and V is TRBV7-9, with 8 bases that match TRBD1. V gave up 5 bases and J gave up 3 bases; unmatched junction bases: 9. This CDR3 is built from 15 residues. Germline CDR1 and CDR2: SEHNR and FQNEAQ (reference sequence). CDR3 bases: TGTGCCAGCAGCCGATTGGGGGACAGGAGCTACGAGCAGTACTTC. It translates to CASSRLGDRSYEQYF.

The CDR3: CSAKGDRSNYGYTF. CDR3 sequence (DNA): TGCAGCGCTAAGGGGGACAGGTCCAACTATGGCTACACCTTC. The chain recombines TRBV29-1 with TRBJ1-2, with 8 bases matching TRBD1. Germline V lookup: CDR1 SQVTM, CDR2 ANQGSEA. Germline trimming cut 7 bases from V and 2 bases from J; bases unmatched to any gene: 9. The CDR3 consists of 14 residues.

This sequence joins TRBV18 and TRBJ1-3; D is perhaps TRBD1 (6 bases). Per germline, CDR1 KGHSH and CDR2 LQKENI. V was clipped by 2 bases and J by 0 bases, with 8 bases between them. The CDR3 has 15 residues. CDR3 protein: CASSPGQSSGNTIYF. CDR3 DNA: TGTGCCAGCTCACCAGGACAGAGCTCTGGAAACACCATATATTTT. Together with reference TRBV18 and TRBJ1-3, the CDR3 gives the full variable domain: NAGVMQNPRHLVRRRGQEARLRCSPMKGHSHVYWYRQLPEEGLKFMVYLQKENIIDESGMPKERFSAEFPKEGPSILRIQQVVRGDSAAYFCASSPGQSSGNTIYFGEGSWLTVV.

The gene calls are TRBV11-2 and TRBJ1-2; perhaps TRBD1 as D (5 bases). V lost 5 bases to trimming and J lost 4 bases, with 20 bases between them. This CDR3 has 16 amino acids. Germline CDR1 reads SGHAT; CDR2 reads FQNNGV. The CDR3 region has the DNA TGTGCCAGCAGCGGTCTCCGCCGGAGGGGCGTCTATGGCTACACCTTC. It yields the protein CASSGLRRRGVYGYTF.

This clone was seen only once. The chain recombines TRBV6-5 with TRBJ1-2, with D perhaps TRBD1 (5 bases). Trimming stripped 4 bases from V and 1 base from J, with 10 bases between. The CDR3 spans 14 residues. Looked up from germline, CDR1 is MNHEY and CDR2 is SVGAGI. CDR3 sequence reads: CASSSAGVNYGYTF. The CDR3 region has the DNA TGTGCCAGCAGTTCCGCGGGGGTTAACTATGGCTACACCTTC.

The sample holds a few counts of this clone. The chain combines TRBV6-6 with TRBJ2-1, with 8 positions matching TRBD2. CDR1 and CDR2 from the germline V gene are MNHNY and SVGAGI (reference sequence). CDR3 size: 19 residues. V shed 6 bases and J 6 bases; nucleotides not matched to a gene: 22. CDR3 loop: CASSSLGTRGTRWGNEQFF. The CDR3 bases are TGTGCCAGCAGCTCTCTTGGGACTAGAGGAACGCGGTGGGGCAATGAGCAGTTCTTC.

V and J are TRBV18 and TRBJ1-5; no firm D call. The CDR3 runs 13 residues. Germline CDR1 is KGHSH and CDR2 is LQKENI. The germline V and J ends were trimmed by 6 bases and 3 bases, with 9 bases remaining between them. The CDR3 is CASSAGYNQPQHF. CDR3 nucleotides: TGTGCCAGCTCCGCGGGGTACAATCAGCCCCAGCATTTT.

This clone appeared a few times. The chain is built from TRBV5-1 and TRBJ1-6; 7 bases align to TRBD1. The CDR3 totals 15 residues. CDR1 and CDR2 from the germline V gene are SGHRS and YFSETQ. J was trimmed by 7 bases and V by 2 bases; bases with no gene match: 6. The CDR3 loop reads CASSFSGTENSPLHF. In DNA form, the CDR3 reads TGCGCCAGCAGCTTCTCCGGGACAGAGAATTCACCCCTCCACTTT.

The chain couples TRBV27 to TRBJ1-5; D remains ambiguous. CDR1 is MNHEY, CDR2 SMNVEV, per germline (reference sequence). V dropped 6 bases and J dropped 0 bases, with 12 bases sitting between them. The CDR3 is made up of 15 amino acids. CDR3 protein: CASSPGRYSNQPQHF. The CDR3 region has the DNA TGTGCCAGCAGCCCCGGGAGGTATAGCAATCAGCCCCAGCATTTT.

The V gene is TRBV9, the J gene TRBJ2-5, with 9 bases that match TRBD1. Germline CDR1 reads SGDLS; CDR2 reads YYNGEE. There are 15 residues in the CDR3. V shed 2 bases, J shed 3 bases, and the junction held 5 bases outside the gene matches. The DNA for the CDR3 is TGTGCCAGCAGCGTGAGGGGACAGGGTGAAGAGACCCAGTACTTC. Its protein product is CASSVRGQGEETQYF.

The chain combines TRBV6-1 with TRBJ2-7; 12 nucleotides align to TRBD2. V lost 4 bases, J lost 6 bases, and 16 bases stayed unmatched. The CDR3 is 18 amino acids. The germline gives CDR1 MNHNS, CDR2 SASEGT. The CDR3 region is CASSVVPLPTSGSGEQYF. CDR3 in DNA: TGTGCCAGCAGTGTGGTCCCCTTACCGACTAGCGGGAGCGGCGAGCAGTACTTC.

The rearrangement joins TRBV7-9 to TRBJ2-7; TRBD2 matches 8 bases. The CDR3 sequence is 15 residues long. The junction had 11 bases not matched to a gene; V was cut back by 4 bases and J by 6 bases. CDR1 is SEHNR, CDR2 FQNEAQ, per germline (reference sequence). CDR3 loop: CASSSRGGTSGEQYF. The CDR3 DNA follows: TGTGCCAGCAGCTCCCGGGGGGGGACATCGGGCGAGCAGTACTTC.

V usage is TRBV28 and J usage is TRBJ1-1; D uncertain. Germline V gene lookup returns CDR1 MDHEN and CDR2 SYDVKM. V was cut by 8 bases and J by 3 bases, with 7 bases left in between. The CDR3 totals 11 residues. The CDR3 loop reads CASEGDTEAFF. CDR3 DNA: TGTGCCAGCGAGGGCGACACTGAAGCTTTCTTT.